This is a list of T cell receptor beta chains from one sample in a study of response to subunit inactivated influenza vaccine. One entry per CDR3 protein, called by TCRdb with MiXCR from the RT-PCR reads. Seen here are approximately 530,000 distinct CDR3 sequences, 13% observed once, and the top ten hold 10% to 15%. Sequencing was performed on PBMCs from blood, taken about 40 days after vaccination. The origin of the receptors is a man in his forties or fifties who received an inactivated influenza vaccine. Both conserved end residues are part of each CDR3. D genes are given only for firm matches. Only some rows state a clone size, as once, few, many or a class for expanded clones.

D gene	V gene	clone size	J gene	CDR3 protein	CDR3 DNA
-	TRBV9	few	TRBJ1-1	CASSSRQASNTEAFF	TGTGCCAGCAGCTCTAGACAGGCTTCCAACACTGAAGCTTTCTTT
TRBD1	TRBV5-1	-	TRBJ2-2	CASSLYLRGQGITGELFF	TGCGCCAGCAGCTTATACTTGCGGGGACAGGGAATAACCGGGGAGCTGTTTTTT
TRBD2	TRBV6-2/TRBV6-3	-	TRBJ2-3	CASSYARGKSGISTDTQYF	TGTGCCAGCAGTTACGCCCGGGGTAAAAGCGGGATCAGCACAGATACGCAGTATTTT
-	TRBV20-1	many	TRBJ2-1	CSARDRGNEQFF	TGCAGTGCTAGAGATCGGGGGAATGAGCAGTTCTTC
-	TRBV4-3	-	TRBJ2-3	CASSQDHRGNQDTQYF	TGCGCCAGCAGCCAAGATCACCGGGGGAATCAGGATACGCAGTATTTT
-	TRBV18	few	TRBJ1-5	CASSPRGTPNQPQHF	TGTGCCAGCTCACCACGGGGGACCCCGAATCAGCCCCAGCATTTT
TRBD1	TRBV6-5	-	TRBJ1-2	CASSYSGTGSFLGSYGYTF	TGTGCCAGCAGTTACTCCGGGACAGGGAGTTTTTTAGGATCCTATGGCTACACCTTC
-	TRBV3-1	few	TRBJ2-2	CASSQDTLTAWNTGELFF	TGTGCCAGCAGCCAAGATACCCTGACAGCCTGGAACACCGGGGAGCTGTTTTTT
TRBD1	TRBV15	few	TRBJ2-2	CATSREDRELAGELFF	TGTGCCACCAGCAGAGAGGACAGGGAGCTTGCCGGGGAGCTGTTTTTT
TRBD2	TRBV4-3	-	TRBJ2-3	CASTLSSGGGNTQYF	TGCGCCAGCACCCTAAGTAGCGGGGGTGGGAATACGCAGTATTTT
-	TRBV4-3	few	TRBJ2-2	CASSQMAGSGELFF	TGCGCCAGCAGCCAAATGGCGGGGTCCGGGGAGCTGTTTTTT
-	TRBV5-4	-	TRBJ1-3	CASSFGGAGNTIYF	TGTGCCAGCAGCTTTGGGGGTGCTGGAAACACCATATATTTT
TRBD1	TRBV12-3/TRBV12-4	many	TRBJ1-2	CASSLGQTNYGYTF	TGCGCCAGCAGCTTGGGACAGACTAACTATGGCTACACCTTC
-	TRBV25-1	few	TRBJ1-1	CASREDSYTEAFF	TGTGCCAGCAGAGAGGACAGTTACACTGAAGCTTTCTTT
TRBD2	TRBV4-2	few	TRBJ2-1	CASSPRRLAGGSTYNEQFF	TGTGCCAGCAGCCCCCGGAGGCTAGCGGGGGGGTCGACCTACAATGAGCAGTTCTTC
-	TRBV5-1	-	TRBJ2-5	CASSFSRETQHF	TGCGCCAGCAGCTTCTCCCGTGAGACCCAGCACTTC
-	TRBV25-1	few	TRBJ2-5	CASSEGGTEGTQYF	TGTGCCAGCAGTGAGGGGGGGACAGAAGGGACCCAGTACTTC
-	TRBV6-1	-	TRBJ2-7	CASSPDPTTYEQYF	TGTGCCAGCAGTCCTGACCCGACGACCTACGAGCAGTACTTC
-	TRBV7-9	many	TRBJ1-1	CASSLKTEAFF	TGTGCCAGCAGCTTAAAAACCGAAGCTTTCTTT
-	TRBV25-1	-	TRBJ2-3	CASRSGLRGDTQYF	TGTGCCAGCAGATCGGGTCTACGAGGAGATACGCAGTATTTT
-	TRBV2	few	TRBJ2-1	CASSPGARSYNEQFF	TGTGCCAGCAGTCCAGGGGCTCGCTCCTACAATGAGCAGTTCTTC
-	TRBV12-3/TRBV12-4	-	TRBJ1-5	CASSYNSGNQPQHF	TGTGCCAGCAGTTATAACAGTGGCAATCAGCCCCAGCATTTT
-	TRBV14	-	TRBJ2-3	CASSQARDTQYF	TGTGCCAGCAGCCAAGCCAGAGATACGCAGTATTTT
TRBD2	TRBV11-2	many	TRBJ2-3	CASSPTSGGLRFSTDTQYF	TGTGCCAGCAGCCCGACTAGCGGGGGGCTTAGATTCAGCACAGATACGCAGTATTTT
-	TRBV4-1	few	TRBJ2-2	CASSQDPLGRAGELFF	TGCGCCAGCAGCCAAGATCCTTTGGGAAGGGCCGGGGAGCTGTTTTTT
-	TRBV7-9	many	TRBJ2-7	CASSLVPRDDEQYF	TGTGCCAGCAGCTTAGTTCCGCGGGATGACGAGCAGTACTTC
-	TRBV4-2	few	TRBJ2-3	CASSQGLEQTDTQYF	TGTGCCAGCAGCCAAGGACTAGAACAGACAGATACGCAGTATTTT
TRBD1	TRBV4-3	-	TRBJ1-6	CASSQAGQNNSPLHF	TGCGCCAGCAGCCAAGCGGGACAGAATAATTCACCCCTCCACTTT
-	TRBV3-1	many	TRBJ2-7	CASSQVGSRYEQYF	TGTGCCAGCAGCCAAGTAGGAAGTCGCTACGAGCAGTACTTC
-	TRBV7-2	many	TRBJ2-3	CASSLGTPGWRTDTQYF	TGTGCCAGCAGCTTAGGGACCCCGGGGTGGCGCACAGATACGCAGTATTTT
-	TRBV12-3/TRBV12-4	-	TRBJ1-5	CASSSGVRPQHF	TGTGCCAGCAGTTCAGGGGTGCGGCCCCAGCATTTT
-	TRBV25-1	-	TRBJ2-1	CASSEPPVEGLSEQFF	TGTGCCAGCAGTGAACCGCCGGTGGAGGGGTTGAGTGAGCAGTTCTTC
-	TRBV4-3	few	TRBJ1-3	CASSQERGGNTIYF	TGCGCCAGCAGCCAAGAACGGGGTGGAAACACCATATATTTT
-	TRBV4-1	many	TRBJ1-1	CASSQDLAYSSNTEAFF	TGCGCCAGCAGCCAAGACTTGGCGTACAGCTCCAACACTGAAGCTTTCTTT
-	TRBV5-8	few	TRBJ2-1	CASSLGDGGSNEQFF	TGTGCCAGCAGCTTGGGGGACGGGGGTTCGAATGAGCAGTTCTTC
-	TRBV11-2	few	TRBJ2-2	CASSFRQVAGELFF	TGTGCCAGCAGCTTCCGACAGGTTGCCGGGGAGCTGTTTTTT
TRBD1	TRBV20-1	few	TRBJ2-5	CSAGDSWGQETQYF	TGCAGTGCTGGGGACAGTTGGGGCCAAGAGACCCAGTACTTC
TRBD2	TRBV5-1	-	TRBJ2-7	CASSPGTSGGYEQYF	TGCGCCAGCAGCCCGGGGACTAGCGGAGGCTACGAGCAGTACTTC
-	TRBV20-1	few	TRBJ2-7	CSARDIGGDYEQYF	TGCAGTGCTAGAGATATTGGGGGTGACTACGAGCAGTACTTC
TRBD1	TRBV2	many	TRBJ2-1	CASSAGTGGYNEQFF	TGTGCCAGCAGTGCCGGGACAGGGGGATACAATGAGCAGTTCTTC
TRBD1	TRBV10-3	-	TRBJ1-5	CAITNDRGGQPQHF	TGTGCCATAACCAACGACAGGGGGGGTCAGCCCCAGCATTTT
TRBD1	TRBV20-1	many	TRBJ2-7	CSHRTGSSYEQYF	TGCAGCCATAGGACAGGGAGCTCCTACGAGCAGTACTTC
-	TRBV12-3/TRBV12-4	-	TRBJ2-2	CASSSGGELFF	TGTGCCAGCAGTTCAGGGGGGGAGCTGTTTTTT
TRBD1	TRBV5-1	-	TRBJ2-3	CASIGGSTGGTDTQYF	TGCGCCAGCATCGGTGGATCGACAGGGGGCACAGATACGCAGTATTTT
-	TRBV5-1	-	TRBJ2-3	CASSLSRYGTDTQYF	TGCGCCAGCAGCCTAAGCAGATACGGCACAGATACGCAGTATTTT
TRBD2	TRBV28	few	TRBJ2-3	CASSLGVAGATDTQYF	TGTGCCAGCAGTTTAGGGGTAGCGGGGGCCACAGATACGCAGTATTTT
-	TRBV12-3/TRBV12-4	-	TRBJ2-1	CASSHDHWEQRYNEQFF	TGTGCCAGCAGTCACGACCACTGGGAGCAACGTTACAATGAGCAGTTCTTC
-	TRBV7-6	few	TRBJ2-5	CASSSSTVSNQETQYF	TGTGCCAGCAGCTCTTCGACAGTCTCAAACCAAGAGACCCAGTACTTC
TRBD2	TRBV20-1	few	TRBJ2-3	CSARVLAGADTQYF	TGCAGTGCTAGAGTACTAGCGGGGGCAGATACGCAGTATTTT
-	TRBV5-6	many	TRBJ2-5	CASSLWGRGGGTQYF	TGTGCCAGCAGCTTGTGGGGACGGGGAGGAGGGACCCAGTACTTC
-	TRBV4-2	few	TRBJ1-4	CASSPVGGRATNEKLFF	TGTGCCAGCAGCCCGGTAGGGGGACGAGCAACTAATGAAAAACTGTTTTTT
-	TRBV20-1	-	TRBJ2-7	CSAKAGQNSYEQYF	TGCAGTGCTAAAGCGGGACAGAACTCCTACGAGCAGTACTTC
-	TRBV12-3/TRBV12-4	many	TRBJ2-1	CASSSTRTGSYNEQFF	TGTGCCAGCAGTTCGACACGGACGGGTTCCTACAATGAGCAGTTCTTC
-	TRBV29-1	few	TRBJ1-2	CSAGGQGRYGYTF	TGCAGCGCTGGGGGGCAGGGGCGCTATGGCTACACCTTC
-	TRBV5-1	-	TRBJ2-3	CASSFFGRKTDTQYF	TGCGCCAGCAGCTTTTTTGGGAGGAAGACAGATACGCAGTATTTT